A selection of T cell receptor beta chains follows, all from one sample in a study of blood T cells in healthy people across ages. TCRdb itself ran the 5' RACE reads through MiXCR, one entry per CDR3 protein. The sample yields some 640,000 distinct CDR3 sequences, under 30% seen once. Material for sequencing was blood. Receptors were obtained from a woman older than 75 in good health. Each CDR3 is given with its conserved first and last residue. The D gene is left open where the match is weak. Size tells how often a clone was seen (once, few, many) or the class of an expanded clone, and some rows leave it out.

CDR3nt: TGTGCCACCAGCAGAGCCGGGACAGACATCACCGGGGAGCTGTTTTTT
CDR3aa: CATSRAGTDITGELFF
abundance: many
d_gene: TRBD1
v_gene: TRBV15
j_gene: TRBJ2-2

CDR3nt: TGTGCCAGCAGTTTCTCCCCTTTGGGTCACTATGGCTACACCTTC
CDR3aa: CASSFSPLGHYGYTF
abundance: many
d_gene: NA
v_gene: TRBV27
j_gene: TRBJ1-2

CDR3nt: TGTGCCTCCCGGTGGGGGCTTTACAATGAGCAGTTCTTC
CDR3aa: CASRWGLYNEQFF
abundance: many
d_gene: NA
v_gene: TRBV6-1
j_gene: TRBJ2-1

CDR3nt: TGTGCCAGCAGCTTACTAGCGGGGATGTACAATGAGCAGTTCTTC
CDR3aa: CASSLLAGMYNEQFF
abundance: NA
d_gene: TRBD2
v_gene: TRBV7-9
j_gene: TRBJ2-1

CDR3nt: TGTGCCAGCATCCAAGCACTTTATAATTCACCCCTCCACTTT
CDR3aa: CASIQALYNSPLHF
abundance: once
d_gene: NA
v_gene: TRBV28
j_gene: TRBJ1-6

CDR3nt: TGCAGCGTTGTGGGGGCAGGAGGGTACAATGAGCAGTTCTTC
CDR3aa: CSVVGAGGYNEQFF
abundance: many
d_gene: NA
v_gene: TRBV29-1
j_gene: TRBJ2-1

CDR3nt: TGTGCCAGCAGCGTCAGGGCGGGGGGGCCAGATACGCAGTATTTT
CDR3aa: CASSVRAGGPDTQYF
abundance: few
d_gene: TRBD2
v_gene: TRBV5-4
j_gene: TRBJ2-3

CDR3nt: TGTGCCAGCAGTCAGACAGGGTCGAACGAGCAGTACTTC
CDR3aa: CASSQTGSNEQYF
abundance: many
d_gene: TRBD1
v_gene: TRBV7-3
j_gene: TRBJ2-7

CDR3nt: TGTGCCAGCAGCTTGACTAGCGGGGGGCGAGATACGCAGTATTTT
CDR3aa: CASSLTSGGRDTQYF
abundance: NA
d_gene: TRBD2
v_gene: TRBV7-2
j_gene: TRBJ2-3

CDR3nt: TGTGCCAGCAGGGACACGGAGAATCAGCCCCAGCATTTT
CDR3aa: CASRDTENQPQHF
abundance: NA
d_gene: NA
v_gene: TRBV28
j_gene: TRBJ1-5

CDR3nt: TGCGCCAGCAGCTTGCAGGGGAGGTTTGAAAAACTGTTTTTT
CDR3aa: CASSLQGRFEKLFF
abundance: NA
d_gene: NA
v_gene: TRBV5-1
j_gene: TRBJ1-4

CDR3nt: TGTGGGTCGGGACAGGCGTACACCGGGGAGCTGTTTTTT
CDR3aa: CGSGQAYTGELFF
abundance: NA
d_gene: TRBD1
v_gene: TRBV12-3/TRBV12-4
j_gene: TRBJ2-2

CDR3nt: TGTGCCATCAGCAGGACAGGCCCTCACGGGGACACTGAAGCTTTCTTT
CDR3aa: CAISRTGPHGDTEAFF
abundance: NA
d_gene: TRBD1
v_gene: TRBV10-3
j_gene: TRBJ1-1

CDR3nt: TGTGCCAGCAGCAGAACAGGGGTTTCGGTGTATGGCTACACCTTC
CDR3aa: CASSRTGVSVYGYTF
abundance: many
d_gene: TRBD1
v_gene: TRBV7-2
j_gene: TRBJ1-2

CDR3nt: TGTGCCAGCAGTGAATCGGGGACCCCTAGGAACAATGAGCAGTTCTTC
CDR3aa: CASSESGTPRNNEQFF
abundance: NA
d_gene: NA
v_gene: TRBV6-1
j_gene: TRBJ2-1

CDR3nt: TGCGCCAGCAGCTTGGGGAGCTTGGGTGGCTACACCTTC
CDR3aa: CASSLGSLGGYTF
abundance: NA
d_gene: NA
v_gene: TRBV5-1
j_gene: TRBJ1-2

CDR3nt: TGTGCCAGCAGCCAAGATCGGGGGCCCGGGGAGCTGTTTTTT
CDR3aa: CASSQDRGPGELFF
abundance: few
d_gene: NA
v_gene: TRBV4-2
j_gene: TRBJ2-2

CDR3nt: TGTGCCAGCAGCCCCCCGGAACGGAGTGAAAAACTGTTTTTT
CDR3aa: CASSPPERSEKLFF
abundance: many
d_gene: NA
v_gene: TRBV3-1
j_gene: TRBJ1-4

CDR3nt: TGTGCCAGCAGTGACGGCGGGGGGAGGTTCTTGGGGAACACTGAAGCTTTCTTT
CDR3aa: CASSDGGGRFLGNTEAFF
abundance: NA
d_gene: NA
v_gene: TRBV2
j_gene: TRBJ1-1

CDR3nt: TGTGCCAGCAGCCAAGTAAATAGCGGGGGACAAGAGACCCAGTACTTC
CDR3aa: CASSQVNSGGQETQYF
abundance: few
d_gene: TRBD2
v_gene: TRBV3-1
j_gene: TRBJ2-5

CDR3nt: TGCAGTGCTGCACCGGGACTAGCGGGAGCAGAGACCCAGTACTTC
CDR3aa: CSAAPGLAGAETQYF
abundance: NA
d_gene: TRBD2
v_gene: TRBV20-1
j_gene: TRBJ2-5

CDR3nt: TGTGCCTGGAGCGCGGACAGGGGGAAAAACAATGAGCAGTACTTC
CDR3aa: CAWSADRGKNNEQYF
abundance: few
d_gene: TRBD1
v_gene: TRBV30
j_gene: TRBJ2-5

CDR3nt: TGTGCCAGCAGTTCGTGGGGGGAAAAACTGTTTTTT
CDR3aa: CASSSWGEKLFF
abundance: few
d_gene: NA
v_gene: TRBV6-5
j_gene: TRBJ1-4

CDR3nt: TGTGCCAGCAGCTTAGGAGCGAACACAGATACGCAGTATTTT
CDR3aa: CASSLGANTDTQYF
abundance: many
d_gene: NA
v_gene: TRBV7-6
j_gene: TRBJ2-3

CDR3nt: TGCAGCGCCAGACAAGACAGAAGAGGAACTGAAGCTTTCTTT
CDR3aa: CSARQDRRGTEAFF
abundance: many
d_gene: NA
v_gene: TRBV29-1
j_gene: TRBJ1-1

CDR3nt: TGTGCCAGCAGCTTGACTAGCTGGGGCTACAATGAGCAGTTCTTC
CDR3aa: CASSLTSWGYNEQFF
abundance: many
d_gene: TRBD2
v_gene: TRBV6-5
j_gene: TRBJ2-1

CDR3nt: TGTGCCAGCAGCTTCACTAGCGGGGGGTTGGGAGAGACCCAGTACTTC
CDR3aa: CASSFTSGGLGETQYF
abundance: many
d_gene: TRBD2
v_gene: TRBV11-2
j_gene: TRBJ2-5

CDR3nt: TGTGCCAGCAGCGGCCCACTAGACCAAGAGACCCAGTACTTC
CDR3aa: CASSGPLDQETQYF
abundance: many
d_gene: NA
v_gene: TRBV7-9
j_gene: TRBJ2-5

CDR3nt: TGTGCCACGGCATTGACAGGGCCCCATCAGCCCCAGCATTTT
CDR3aa: CATALTGPHQPQHF
abundance: few
d_gene: TRBD1
v_gene: TRBV15
j_gene: TRBJ1-5

CDR3nt: TGCAGTGCTAATCCGGGACGGCCCTTGGGCACTGAAGCTTTCTTT
CDR3aa: CSANPGRPLGTEAFF
abundance: few
d_gene: NA
v_gene: TRBV20-1
j_gene: TRBJ1-1

CDR3nt: TGTGCCAGCAGCCCCGGGTCTCTGAATGAAAAACCGTTTTTT
CDR3aa: CASSPGSLNEKPFF
abundance: NA
d_gene: NA
v_gene: TRBV27
j_gene: TRBJ1-4

CDR3nt: TGTGCCAGCAGTTACTCGACGGGGGGAAGGCAGCCCCAGCATTTT
CDR3aa: CASSYSTGGRQPQHF
abundance: NA
d_gene: NA
v_gene: TRBV6-6
j_gene: TRBJ1-5

CDR3nt: TGTGCCAGCAGCCCCGCAGGGAAGTATGAAAAACTGTTTTTT
CDR3aa: CASSPAGKYEKLFF
abundance: many
d_gene: NA
v_gene: TRBV12-3/TRBV12-4
j_gene: TRBJ1-4

CDR3nt: TGTGCCAGTAGTATAAGGACAGGGAGTACCCACAATGAGCAGTTCTTC
CDR3aa: CASSIRTGSTHNEQFF
abundance: NA
d_gene: TRBD1
v_gene: TRBV19
j_gene: TRBJ2-1

CDR3nt: TGTGCCAGCAGTTACAGCAGATTGCAGGAAAAACGGTTTTTT
CDR3aa: CASSYSRLQEKRFF
abundance: NA
d_gene: NA
v_gene: TRBV6-5
j_gene: TRBJ1-4

CDR3nt: TGTGCCAGCAGTTATAACCGGGACTCCGCCTACAATGAGCAGTTCTTC
CDR3aa: CASSYNRDSAYNEQFF
abundance: many
d_gene: NA
v_gene: TRBV2
j_gene: TRBJ2-1

CDR3nt: TGTGCCAGCAGCCAGAAAATAAGCGGGGGGGCACCAAGCTCCTACAATGAGCAGTTCTTC
CDR3aa: CASSQKISGGAPSSYNEQFF
abundance: few
d_gene: TRBD2
v_gene: TRBV3-1
j_gene: TRBJ2-1

CDR3nt: TGCGCCAGCAGCTTGGACAGGGTGCGCACCGGGGAGCTGTTTTTT
CDR3aa: CASSLDRVRTGELFF
abundance: many
d_gene: NA
v_gene: TRBV5-1
j_gene: TRBJ2-2

CDR3nt: TGTGCCTGGAGTGTCGGGACACGTACCTACGAGCAGTACTTC
CDR3aa: CAWSVGTRTYEQYF
abundance: many
d_gene: NA
v_gene: TRBV30
j_gene: TRBJ2-7

CDR3nt: TGTGCCAGCAGTCGCGTAACGGCGGACTCCTACGAGCAGTACTTC
CDR3aa: CASSRVTADSYEQYF
abundance: many
d_gene: NA
v_gene: TRBV6-5
j_gene: TRBJ2-7

CDR3nt: TGTGCCAGCAGCCAAGGTCTAGCGGGTCATCTGGGGACCCAGTACTTC
CDR3aa: CASSQGLAGHLGTQYF
abundance: NA
d_gene: TRBD2
v_gene: TRBV3-1
j_gene: TRBJ2-5

CDR3nt: TGTGCCAGCAGCCCCGTGGGACTAGAAGAGACCCAGTACTTC
CDR3aa: CASSPVGLEETQYF
abundance: many
d_gene: TRBD2
v_gene: TRBV5-4
j_gene: TRBJ2-5

CDR3nt: TGTGCCAGCAGCCCCGAGGGGTCCGAGCAGTACTTC
CDR3aa: CASSPEGSEQYF
abundance: NA
d_gene: NA
v_gene: TRBV7-9
j_gene: TRBJ2-7

CDR3nt: TGTGCCAGCAGCTTACATAGCGGGCCCTACGAGCAGTACTTC
CDR3aa: CASSLHSGPYEQYF
abundance: NA
d_gene: TRBD2
v_gene: TRBV7-2
j_gene: TRBJ2-7

CDR3nt: TGTGCCAGCAGCCCTGGGGGACTAGCGGGGGGTATGGATGAGCAGTTCTTC
CDR3aa: CASSPGGLAGGMDEQFF
abundance: NA
d_gene: TRBD2
v_gene: TRBV5-4
j_gene: TRBJ2-1

CDR3nt: TGTGCCAGCTCCCCTGGGGGGGTGGACGAGCAGTACTTC
CDR3aa: CASSPGGVDEQYF
abundance: NA
d_gene: TRBD2
v_gene: TRBV6-2/TRBV6-3
j_gene: TRBJ2-7

CDR3nt: TGTGCCAGCAGCTTCCCTCCAAGCTCCTACAATGAGCAGTTCTTC
CDR3aa: CASSFPPSSYNEQFF
abundance: many
d_gene: NA
v_gene: TRBV7-3
j_gene: TRBJ2-1

CDR3nt: TGTGCCAGCAGCCTAGTTGTCCGTGGACAGAGAGGAGAGACCCAGTACTTC
CDR3aa: CASSLVVRGQRGETQYF
abundance: NA
d_gene: NA
v_gene: TRBV7-2
j_gene: TRBJ2-5

CDR3nt: TGTGCCACCAGCGCGGCGGGGGCCGCGAACACTGAAGCTTTCTTT
CDR3aa: CATSAAGAANTEAFF
abundance: many
d_gene: NA
v_gene: TRBV15
j_gene: TRBJ1-1

CDR3nt: TGTGCTGCTACAGGGGGCGAGAGTGGCTACACCTTC
CDR3aa: CAATGGESGYTF
abundance: NA
d_gene: TRBD1
v_gene: TRBV30
j_gene: TRBJ1-2

CDR3nt: TGTGCCAGCAGCTCGGACAGGGAGCAGTTCTTC
CDR3aa: CASSSDREQFF
abundance: NA
d_gene: TRBD1
v_gene: TRBV5-6
j_gene: TRBJ2-1